The rows below give T cell receptor beta chains drawn from one sample of a study of T cells in Graves' hyperthyroidism and ophthalmopathy. Via MiXCR, TCRdb re-called the multiplex PCR reads, giving one row per CDR3 protein. Here the sample spans roughly 500,000 distinct CDR3 sequences, roughly 45% being singletons. Material for sequencing was peripheral blood or thyroid tissue (not recorded which). These receptors came from an adult woman with Graves' disease, either hyperthyroidism or ophthalmopathy (not recorded which). Each CDR3 is given with its conserved first and last residue. Fields, in order: V gene, D gene, CDR3 length, J gene, CDR3 protein. The D gene is left open where the match is weak.

V gene: TRBV7-2
D gene: -
CDR3 length: 14
J gene: TRBJ1-1
CDR3 protein: CASSRNREGTEAFF

V gene: TRBV24-1
D gene: TRBD1
CDR3 length: 13
J gene: TRBJ1-2
CDR3 protein: CATSTTGNYGYTF

V gene: TRBV7-9
D gene: TRBD2
CDR3 length: 14
J gene: TRBJ2-5
CDR3 protein: CASSRRTSGETQYF

V gene: TRBV29-1
D gene: TRBD2
CDR3 length: 14
J gene: TRBJ2-7
CDR3 protein: CSVELASGSYEQYF

V gene: TRBV20-1
D gene: -
CDR3 length: 13
J gene: TRBJ1-5
CDR3 protein: CSAREDKNQAQHF

V gene: TRBV7-8
D gene: -
CDR3 length: 16
J gene: TRBJ2-7
CDR3 protein: CASSLGGLASPREQYF

V gene: TRBV20-1
D gene: -
CDR3 length: 13
J gene: TRBJ2-5
CDR3 protein: CSARDLIRETQYF

V gene: TRBV6-6
D gene: -
CDR3 length: 14
J gene: TRBJ1-5
CDR3 protein: CASSTTGRNQPQHF

V gene: TRBV11-1
D gene: -
CDR3 length: 14
J gene: TRBJ1-6
CDR3 protein: CASRTGFYNSPLHF

V gene: TRBV5-1
D gene: -
CDR3 length: 14
J gene: TRBJ2-5
CDR3 protein: CASRAGTLEETQYF

V gene: TRBV28
D gene: -
CDR3 length: 14
J gene: TRBJ1-4
CDR3 protein: CASSKAPTNEKLFF

V gene: TRBV11-2
D gene: -
CDR3 length: 15
J gene: TRBJ1-6
CDR3 protein: CASSLGAGGNSPLHF

V gene: TRBV7-9
D gene: -
CDR3 length: 16
J gene: TRBJ2-6
CDR3 protein: CASSQEDWSGANVLTF

V gene: TRBV6-5
D gene: -
CDR3 length: 12
J gene: TRBJ1-2
CDR3 protein: CAISYGGYGYTF

V gene: TRBV7-9
D gene: -
CDR3 length: 13
J gene: TRBJ1-2
CDR3 protein: CASSLRVGDGYTF

V gene: TRBV7-9
D gene: -
CDR3 length: 15
J gene: TRBJ1-1
CDR3 protein: CVGRQAVGRNTEAFF

V gene: TRBV4-3
D gene: TRBD2
CDR3 length: 16
J gene: TRBJ2-7
CDR3 protein: CASSQSPAGTTYEQYF

V gene: TRBV10-3
D gene: -
CDR3 length: 13
J gene: TRBJ1-5
CDR3 protein: CAISEGDERPQHF

V gene: TRBV2
D gene: TRBD2
CDR3 length: 15
J gene: TRBJ2-2
CDR3 protein: CASSDSGTGTGELFF

V gene: TRBV5-1
D gene: TRBD1
CDR3 length: 16
J gene: TRBJ1-1
CDR3 protein: CASRTSQGGLRTEAFF

V gene: TRBV7-2
D gene: -
CDR3 length: 15
J gene: TRBJ2-7
CDR3 protein: CAIREGLGGGYEQYF

V gene: TRBV25-1
D gene: -
CDR3 length: 14
J gene: TRBJ1-2
CDR3 protein: CASSDIPGHYGYTF

V gene: TRBV15
D gene: -
CDR3 length: 13
J gene: TRBJ2-6
CDR3 protein: CATEEPGANVLTF

V gene: TRBV14
D gene: -
CDR3 length: 16
J gene: TRBJ1-4
CDR3 protein: CASSLGDNATNEKLFF

V gene: TRBV7-3
D gene: -
CDR3 length: 17
J gene: TRBJ2-7
CDR3 protein: CASSLRLPGLYSYEQYF

V gene: TRBV29-1
D gene: -
CDR3 length: 11
J gene: TRBJ1-2
CDR3 protein: CSVGPEEGYTF

V gene: TRBV7-9
D gene: -
CDR3 length: 10
J gene: TRBJ2-1
CDR3 protein: CASAGREAGF

V gene: TRBV5-1
D gene: -
CDR3 length: 15
J gene: TRBJ2-7
CDR3 protein: CASSLEARNSYEQYF

V gene: TRBV5-1
D gene: -
CDR3 length: 17
J gene: TRBJ1-1
CDR3 protein: CASSLPGRGGKNTEAFF